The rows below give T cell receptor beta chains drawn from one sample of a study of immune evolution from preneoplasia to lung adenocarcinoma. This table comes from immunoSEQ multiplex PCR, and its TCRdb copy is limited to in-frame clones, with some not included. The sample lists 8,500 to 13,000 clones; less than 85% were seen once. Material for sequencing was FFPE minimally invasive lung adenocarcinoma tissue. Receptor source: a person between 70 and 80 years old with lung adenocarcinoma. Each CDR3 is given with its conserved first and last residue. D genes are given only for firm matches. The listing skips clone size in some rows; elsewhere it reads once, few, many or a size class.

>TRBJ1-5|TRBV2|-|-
CASSGQGWHQPQHF
TGTGCCAGCTCTGGCCAGGGATGGCATCAGCCCCAGCATTTT
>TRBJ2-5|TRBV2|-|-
CASSPRLFQETQYF
TGTGCCAGCAGTCCCAGACTGTTCCAAGAGACCCAGTACTTC
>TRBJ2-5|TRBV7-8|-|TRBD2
CASSFGLAGGGETQYF
TGTGCCAGCAGCTTCGGACTAGCGGGGGGAGGGGAGACCCAGTACTTC
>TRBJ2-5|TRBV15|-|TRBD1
CATSSRDRGAETQYF
TGTGCCACCAGCAGCCGGGACAGGGGAGCGGAGACCCAGTACTTC
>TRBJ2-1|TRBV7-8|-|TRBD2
CASSLVQLADRDEQFF
TGTGCCAGCAGCTTAGTACAGCTAGCGGACCGGGATGAGCAGTTCTTC
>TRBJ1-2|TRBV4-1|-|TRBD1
CASSRPGQGQNLGGYTF
TGCGCCAGCAGCCGGCCGGGACAGGGTCAAAACCTCGGTGGCTACACCTTC
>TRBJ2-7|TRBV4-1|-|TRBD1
CASSQEVGTGWEQYF
TGCGCCAGCAGCCAAGAGGTTGGGACAGGGTGGGAGCAGTACTTC
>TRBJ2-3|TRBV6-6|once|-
CASSYGIPSTDTQYF
TGTGCCAGCAGTTACGGGATTCCTAGCACAGATACGCAGTATTTT
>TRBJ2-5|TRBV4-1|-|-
CASSQDPLGGETQYF
TGCGCCAGCAGCCAAGATCCTCTAGGGGGAGAGACCCAGTACTTC
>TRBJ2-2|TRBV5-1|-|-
CASSPETNTGELFF
TGCGCCAGCAGCCCAGAGACAAACACCGGGGAGCTGTTTTTT
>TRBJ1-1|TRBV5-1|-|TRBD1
CASFSGTGGAWTEAFF
TGCGCCAGCTTCTCCGGGACAGGGGGCGCGTGGACTGAAGCTTTCTTT
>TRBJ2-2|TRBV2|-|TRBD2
CASFGTMNSGGYTGELFF
TGTGCCAGCTTTGGAACCATGAATAGCGGGGGCTACACCGGGGAGCTGTTTTTT
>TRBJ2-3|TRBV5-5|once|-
CASSLEGRVMDTQYF
TGTGCCAGCAGCTTGGAAGGCAGGGTTATGGATACGCAGTATTTT
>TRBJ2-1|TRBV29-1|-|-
CSVEKAGTFNEQFF
TGCAGCGTTGAAAAGGCGGGGACATTCAATGAGCAGTTCTTC
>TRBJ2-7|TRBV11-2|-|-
CASSANSGTLLEQYF
TGTGCCAGCAGCGCCAACTCCGGGACCCTCCTGGAGCAGTACTTC
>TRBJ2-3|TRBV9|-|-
CASSVVEGPDTQYF
TGTGCCAGCAGCGTAGTGGAGGGCCCAGATACGCAGTATTTT
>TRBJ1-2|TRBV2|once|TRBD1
CASSEGQVRGGYTF
TGTGCCAGCAGTGAGGGACAGGTACGCGGTGGCTACACCTTC
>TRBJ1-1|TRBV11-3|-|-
CASSPPKGGNTEAFF
TGTGCCAGCAGCCCCCCGAAAGGGGGAAACACTGAAGCTTTCTTT
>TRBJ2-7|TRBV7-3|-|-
CASSLRTANRGEQYF
TGTGCCAGCAGCTTAAGGACAGCCAACCGGGGGGAGCAGTACTTC
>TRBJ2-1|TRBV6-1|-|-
CASNNGRFF
TGTGCCAGCAACAACGGGCGTTTCTTC
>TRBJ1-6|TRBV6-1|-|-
CASSSGPFGSPLHF
TGTGCCAGCAGTTCGGGACCGTTTGGTTCACCCCTCCACTTT
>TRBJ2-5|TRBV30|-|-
CAWRVPGKETQYF
TGTGCCTGGAGGGTCCCGGGAAAAGAGACCCAGTACTTC
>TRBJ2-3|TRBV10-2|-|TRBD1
CASSETGDGTDTQYF
TGCGCCAGCAGCGAGACAGGGGACGGCACAGATACGCAGTATTTT
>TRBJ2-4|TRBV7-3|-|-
CASSLTRDDIQYF
TGTGCCAGCAGCTTAACCAGGGACGACATTCAGTACTTC
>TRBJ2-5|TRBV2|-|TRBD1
CASSQMGQQETQYF
TGTGCCAGCAGTCAGATGGGACAGCAAGAGACCCAGTACTTC
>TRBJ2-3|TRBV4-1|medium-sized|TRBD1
CASSQETGAYTQYF
TGCGCCAGCAGCCAAGAGACAGGGGCATATACGCAGTATTTT
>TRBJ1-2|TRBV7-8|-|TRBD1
CASSLYAQTGGHGYTF
TGTGCCAGCAGCTTATACGCCCAGACAGGGGGGCATGGCTACACCTTC
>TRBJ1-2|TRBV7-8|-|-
CASSPRMSNYGYTF
TGTGCCAGCAGCCCCCGGATGTCTAACTATGGCTACACCTTC
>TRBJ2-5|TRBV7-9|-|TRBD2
CASSLTPSGRSQETQYF
TGTGCCAGCAGCTTAACCCCTAGCGGGAGGTCCCAAGAGACCCAGTACTTC
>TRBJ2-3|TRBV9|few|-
CASSVGAGLRADTQYF
TGTGCCAGCAGCGTAGGCGCGGGGCTACGTGCAGATACGCAGTATTTT
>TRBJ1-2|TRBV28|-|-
CASSLPQNYGYTF
TGTGCCAGCAGTTTGCCCCAGAACTATGGCTACACCTTC
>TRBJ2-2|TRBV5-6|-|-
CASSFGGLNTGELFF
TGTGCCAGCAGCTTCGGTGGCCTTAACACCGGGGAGCTGTTTTTT
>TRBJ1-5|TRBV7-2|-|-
CASSLGRNQPQHF
TGTGCCAGCAGCTTAGGGAGAAATCAGCCCCAGCATTTT
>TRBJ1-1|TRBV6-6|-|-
CASSYSTGDRAFF
TGTGCCAGCAGTTACTCGACGGGGGATCGAGCTTTCTTT
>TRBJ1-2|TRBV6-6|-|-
CASSYISGYTF
TGTGCCAGCAGTTATATCTCGGGCTACACCTTC
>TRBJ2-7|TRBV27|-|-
CASTRPGTHEQYF
TGTGCCAGCACTCGACCTGGGACCCACGAGCAGTACTTC